This T cell receptor (beta chain) was profiled in a study of blood T cells in healthy people across ages. General observations from the study: Per million T cells, TCR beta diversity dropped about linearly as age rose.

J gave up 2 bases and V 2 bases, and 4 bases lay outside the gene matches. CDR3 length: 14 residues. Germline CDR1 reads DFQATT; CDR2 reads SNEGSKA (reference sequence). This clonotype appeared a few times. Its target is not known. The authors ran a second PCR of 7 to 11 cycles using a sample-barcoded 5' primer and a J-beta primer mix. Via MiXCR, TCRdb re-called the 5' RACE reads, giving one row per CDR3 protein. The data show 850,000 to 1,100,000 distinct CDR3 sequences, 35% to 45% seen once. Source material: blood. V usage is TRBV20-1 and J usage is TRBJ2-3; 7 bases match TRBD1. The TCR comes from a man aged 18 to 30 in good health. The CDR3: CSARPTGNTDTQYF. CDR3 in DNA: TGCAGTGCTAGACCGACAGGGAACACAGATACGCAGTATTTT.